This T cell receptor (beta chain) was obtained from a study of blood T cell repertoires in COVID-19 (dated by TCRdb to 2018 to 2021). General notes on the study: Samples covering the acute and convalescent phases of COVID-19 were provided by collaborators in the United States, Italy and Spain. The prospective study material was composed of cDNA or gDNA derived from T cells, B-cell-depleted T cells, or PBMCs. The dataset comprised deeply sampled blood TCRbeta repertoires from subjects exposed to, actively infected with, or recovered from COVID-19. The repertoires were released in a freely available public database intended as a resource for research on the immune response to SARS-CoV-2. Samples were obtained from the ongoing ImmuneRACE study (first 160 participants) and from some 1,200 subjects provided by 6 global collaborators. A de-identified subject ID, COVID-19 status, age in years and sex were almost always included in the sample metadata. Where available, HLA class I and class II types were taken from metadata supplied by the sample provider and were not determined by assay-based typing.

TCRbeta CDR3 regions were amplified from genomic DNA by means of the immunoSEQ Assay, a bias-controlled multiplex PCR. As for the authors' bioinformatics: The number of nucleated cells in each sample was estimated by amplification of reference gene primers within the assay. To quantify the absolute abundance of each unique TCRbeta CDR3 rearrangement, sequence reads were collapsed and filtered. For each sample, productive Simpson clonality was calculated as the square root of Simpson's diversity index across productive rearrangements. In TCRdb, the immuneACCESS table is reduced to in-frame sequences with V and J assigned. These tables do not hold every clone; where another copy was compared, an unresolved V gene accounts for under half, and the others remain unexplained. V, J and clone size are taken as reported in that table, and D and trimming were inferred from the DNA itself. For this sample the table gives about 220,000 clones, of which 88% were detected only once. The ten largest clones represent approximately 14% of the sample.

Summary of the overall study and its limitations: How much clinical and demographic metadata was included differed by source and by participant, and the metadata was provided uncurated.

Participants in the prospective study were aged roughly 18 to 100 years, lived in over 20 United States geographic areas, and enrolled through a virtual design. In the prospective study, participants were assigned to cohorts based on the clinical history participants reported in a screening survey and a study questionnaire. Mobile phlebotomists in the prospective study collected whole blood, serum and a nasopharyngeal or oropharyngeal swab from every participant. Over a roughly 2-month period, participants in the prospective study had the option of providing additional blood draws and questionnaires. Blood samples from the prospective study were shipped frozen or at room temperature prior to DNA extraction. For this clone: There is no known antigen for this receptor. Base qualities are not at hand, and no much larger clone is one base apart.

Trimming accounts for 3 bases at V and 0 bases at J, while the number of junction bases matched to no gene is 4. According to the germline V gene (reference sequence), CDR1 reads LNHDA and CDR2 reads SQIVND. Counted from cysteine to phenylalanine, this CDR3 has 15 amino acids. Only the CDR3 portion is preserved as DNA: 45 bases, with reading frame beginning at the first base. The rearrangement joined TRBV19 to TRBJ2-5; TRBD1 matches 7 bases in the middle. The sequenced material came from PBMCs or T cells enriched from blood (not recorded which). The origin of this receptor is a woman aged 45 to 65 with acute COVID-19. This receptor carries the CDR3 CASSIETGYQETQYF. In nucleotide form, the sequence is TGTGCCAGTAGTATCGAGACAGGGTACCAAGAGACCCAGTACTTC.